Listed here are 32 T cell receptor beta chains from one sample, sequenced in a study of T-cell reconstitution after alpha-beta-depleted transplantation in children. The authors prepared the TCRbeta library with unique molecular identifiers. MiXCR, applied by TCRdb to the PCR reads, yields one record per CDR3 protein. The sample includes hundreds of thousands of distinct CDR3 sequences, about 9.9% of them seen just once. The starting material was peripheral blood, obtained 180 days after TCRalphabeta/CD19-depleted stem cell transplant. These receptors came from a male patient between 2 and 10 years old who had a stem cell transplant for chronic granulomatous disease, so the T cells may come from the graft donor.

This clonotype has just a few counts. This chain links TRBV7-9 with TRBJ2-1, with unresolved D. CDR3 length equals 14 residues. V dropped 3 bases and J dropped 0 bases, with 6 bases sitting between them. CDR1 is SEHNR and CDR2 is FQNEAQ in the germline V gene (reference sequence). The CDR3 region has the DNA TGTGCCAGCAGCTTCGCTAGCTCCTACAATGAGCAGTTCTTC. This translates into CASSFASSYNEQFF.

This clonotype was recorded many times. This chain uses TRBV12-3 or TRBV12-4 with TRBJ2-3; a weak D match, TRBD2 (6 bases). The CDR3 sequence is 15 residues long. V was cut by 6 bases and J by 3 bases, with 16 bases left in between. Here the CDR3 reads CASSASGLPTDTQYF. The CDR3 nucleotides are TGTGCCAGCAGCGCATCGGGACTGCCAACAGATACGCAGTATTTT.

This clonotype was seen repeatedly, ten times or more. This sequence joins TRBV7-9 and TRBJ1-4; possible D gene TRBD1, 5 bases. CDR3 length: 15 residues. The V and J ends lost 7 bases and 8 bases respectively, with 20 bases between them. Germline lookup yields CDR1 SEHNR and CDR2 FQNEAQ (reference sequence). CDR3 nucleotides: TGTGCCAGCACCCAAACAGGCGCGGTAAACGAAAAACTGTTTTTT. Encoded protein: CASTQTGAVNEKLFF.

In its sample, this clonotype was seen many times. CDR3 in amino acids: CASSLGPGPGTQYF. The CDR3 DNA sequence: TGTGCCAGCAGCTTAGGCCCGGGTCCAGGGACCCAGTACTTC. This chain connects TRBV7-9 to TRBJ2-5; D is unresolved. The CDR3 sequence is 14 residues long. Germline loops: CDR1 SEHNR, CDR2 FQNEAQ (reference sequence). V was trimmed by 1 base and J by 7 bases, leaving 13 bases between them.

This clonotype has only a few counts. A read error may account for a junction end that differs from germline. The rearrangement links TRBV6-1 to TRBJ2-7; 8 bases are a match to TRBD1. CDR3 length: 19 residues. The V gene's germline CDR1 is MNHNS and CDR2 SASEGT. The CDR3 loop reads CAISGDSRDRTIFRYEQYF. DNA for the CDR3: TGTGCCATCAGTGGCGATAGCCGGGACAGGACCATTTTTAGGTACGAGCAGTACTTC.

This clonotype was seen many times. This chain connects TRBV12-3 or TRBV12-4 to TRBJ2-2; maybe TRBD2 (6 bases). The CDR3 spans 13 residues. V lost 3 bases to trimming and J lost 6 bases, with 8 bases between them. Written as DNA, the CDR3 is TGTGCCAGCAGTTTGGCGGGACCCGGGGAGCTGTTTTTT. Residues: CASSLAGPGELFF.

The genes are TRBV19 and TRBJ2-1; 7 positions agree with TRBD2. The length of the CDR3 is 16 residues. The V gene end was trimmed by 5 bases and the J gene end by 9 bases; junction bases not matched to a gene: 16. Germline assignment: CDR1 LNHDA and CDR2 SQIVND (reference sequence). For the CDR3, the DNA is TGTGCCAGTAGTTTAGGTCGGGAGGTGTTGGGCGGTGAGCAGTTCTTC. Translated, it gives CASSLGREVLGGEQFF.

At least ten counts were recorded for this clonotype. The V gene is TRBV5-1, the J gene TRBJ2-3; 8 bases agree with TRBD2. The CDR3 has 18 residues. J gave up 2 bases and V 4 bases, and 15 bases lay outside the gene matches. CDR1 is SGHRS, CDR2 YFSETQ, per germline. CDR3 amino acids: CASSHLVSGIGSTDTQYF. The DNA for the CDR3 is TGCGCCAGCAGCCACCTGGTTAGCGGGATTGGTTCCACAGATACGCAGTATTTT. Full variable domain (outside the CDR3, taken from reference TRBV5-1 and TRBJ2-3): KAGVTQTPRYLIKTRGQQVTLSCSPISGHRSVSWYQQTPGQGLQFLFEYFSETQRNKGNFPGRFSGRQFSNSRSEMNVSTLELGDSALYLCASSHLVSGIGSTDTQYFGPGTRLTVL.

There are many counts of this clonotype. The chain combines TRBV5-5 with TRBJ2-1; a weak D match, TRBD1 (7 bases). Trimming removed 3 bases from V and 6 bases from J, with 25 bases in between. The CDR3 totals 18 residues. Germline V gene lookup returns CDR1 SGHKS and CDR2 YYEKEE (reference sequence). The CDR3: CASSSVSGGLYAANEQFF. The DNA of the CDR3 is TGTGCCAGCAGCTCGGTATCAGGGGGACTGTACGCGGCCAATGAGCAGTTCTTC.

The table lists this clonotype with many counts. The genes are TRBV28 and TRBJ2-2; D is unclear. There are 13 residues in the CDR3. The germline gives CDR1 MDHEN, CDR2 SYDVKM. Trimming took off 10 bases at V and 0 bases at J, with 9 bases between the two ends. CDR3 DNA sequence: TGTGCCACCTCAGACTCGAACACCGGGGAGCTGTTTTTT. Translating gives CATSDSNTGELFF.

This clonotype was counted many times. This chain links TRBV28 with TRBJ2-5, with D hard to call. Per germline, CDR1 MDHEN and CDR2 SYDVKM. The CDR3 spans 14 residues. V was cut by 3 bases and J by 5 bases, with 13 bases left in between. The CDR3 protein is CASSLRLVEETQYF. CDR3 coding DNA: TGTGCCAGCAGTTTGAGGCTCGTCGAGGAGACCCAGTACTTC.

Many counts were recorded for this clonotype. The chain employs TRBV7-3 and TRBJ2-5; 9 nucleotides agree with TRBD2. CDR1 and CDR2 from the germline V gene are SGHTA and FQGTGA. The V segment lost 5 bases and the J segment 5 bases; nucleotides outside the gene matches: 9. There are 15 residues in the CDR3. CDR3 loop: CASSPLAGGVETQYF. The CDR3 DNA reads TGTGCCAGCAGCCCCCTTGCGGGAGGGGTTGAGACCCAGTACTTC.

Many counts were recorded for this clonotype. The chain uses TRBV3-1 and TRBJ2-2, with 10 nucleotides matching TRBD2. CDR3 length: 17 residues. The V gene end was trimmed by 0 bases and the J gene end by 7 bases; junction bases not matched to a gene: 8. Per germline, CDR1 LGHDT and CDR2 YNNKEL (reference sequence). CDR3 DNA sequence: TGTGCCAGCAGCCAAGATTACCGACTAGCGGGTAGCGGGGAGCTGTTTTTT. The encoded protein is CASSQDYRLAGSGELFF.

This clonotype was recorded many times. V usage is TRBV13 and J usage is TRBJ1-6; D may be TRBD1 (6 bases). V dropped 5 bases and J dropped 6 bases, with 17 bases sitting between them. Germline lookup yields CDR1 PRHDT and CDR2 FYEKMQ (reference sequence). CDR3 length equals 16 residues. The CDR3 here is CASSLTGTIRNSPLHF. Written as DNA, the CDR3 is TGTGCCAGCAGCCTAACCGGGACAATCCGTAATTCACCCCTCCACTTT.

There are many counts of this clonotype. The chain recombines TRBV19 with TRBJ2-1; weak D call: TRBD2 (5 bases). Germline V gives CDR1 LNHDA, CDR2 SQIVND (reference sequence). V shed 3 bases and J shed 0 bases, with 15 bases lying between them. The CDR3 runs to 17 residues. CDR3 bases: TGTGCCAGTAGTATGTACCTAAGCGGTAGCTCCTACAATGAGCAGTTCTTC. As protein: CASSMYLSGSSYNEQFF. Using reference TRBV19 and TRBJ2-1 for the parts outside the CDR3, the full variable domain is DGGITQSPKYLFRKEGQNVTLSCEQNLNHDAMYWYRQDPGQGLRLIYYSQIVNDFQKGDIAEGYSVSREKKESFPLTVTSAQKNPTAFYLCASSMYLSGSSYNEQFFGPGTRLTVL.

In this sample, this clonotype turned up many times. The V call is TRBV12-3 or TRBV12-4, the J call TRBJ1-5, with 8 bases fitting TRBD1. CDR3 length equals 16 residues. The V and J ends lost 4 bases and 6 bases, in that order; junction bases with no gene match: 11. The CDR3 nucleotides are TGTGCCAGCAGTTCGAGGACAGGGTTAAGATGTCAGCCCCAGCATTTT. It yields the protein CASSSRTGLRCQPQHF.

This clonotype was counted many times. This chain joins TRBV10-3 and TRBJ2-7; 7 nucleotides agree with TRBD2. CDR3 length: 16 residues. Germline CDR1 is ENHRY and CDR2 is SYGVKD. The junction had 21 bases not matched to a gene; V was cut back by 7 bases and J by 9 bases. CDR3 loop: CAIKAARDREGPWQYF. CDR3 DNA sequence: TGTGCCATCAAAGCGGCCCGGGATAGGGAGGGTCCGTGGCAGTACTTC.

The gene calls are TRBV5-4 and TRBJ1-2; D is unresolved. The CDR3 loop spans 14 amino acids. CDR1 SGHNT and CDR2 YYREEE come from the germline V gene (reference sequence). V was cut by 0 bases and J by 1 base, with 7 bases left in between. The CDR3 protein is CASSLDAVNYGYTF. CDR3 nucleotide sequence: TGTGCCAGCAGCTTGGATGCAGTTAACTATGGCTACACCTTC.

The gene calls are TRBV29-1 and TRBJ1-1; D ambiguous. V shed 6 bases and J shed 1 base, with 12 bases lying between them. The CDR3 is made up of 13 amino acids. In germline, CDR1 is SQVTM, CDR2 ANQGSEA. CDR3 loop: CSVPKSGNTEAFF. CDR3 coding DNA: TGCAGCGTCCCCAAGTCTGGGAACACTGAAGCTTTCTTT.

This clonotype was seen at least ten times. In DNA, the CDR3 is TGCGCCAGCAGCCACGGGATACCGCCCCTAAATGAGCAGTTCTTC. Protein sequence: CASSHGIPPLNEQFF. V usage is TRBV5-1 and J usage is TRBJ2-1; weak D call: TRBD2 (5 bases). The CDR3 contains 15 residues. V dropped 4 bases and J dropped 7 bases, with 18 bases sitting between them. Per the germline V gene, CDR1 is SGHRS and CDR2 is YFSETQ.

This clonotype was seen repeatedly, ten times or more. The rearrangement uses TRBV4-1 and TRBJ2-2; D gene uncertain. Germline V gives CDR1 MGHRA, CDR2 YSYEKL. This CDR3 region has 17 residues. Trimming pared 0 bases from V and 0 bases from J, leaving 11 bases between. CDR3 region: CASSQDWGTANTGELFF. CDR3 coding DNA: TGCGCCAGCAGCCAAGACTGGGGAACAGCGAACACCGGGGAGCTGTTTTTT.

The sample holds many counts of this clonotype. This chain uses TRBV7-8 with TRBJ1-1; 9 nucleotides match TRBD1. CDR1 is SGHVS, CDR2 FQNEAQ, per germline. V shed 1 base and J 5 bases; nucleotides not matched to a gene: 5. The CDR3 runs 15 residues. CDR3 DNA: TGTGCCAGCAGCTTAGTAGGGACAGGGTTTACTGAAGCTTTCTTT. Protein sequence: CASSLVGTGFTEAFF.

The rearrangement links TRBV2 to TRBJ2-7; D perhaps matches TRBD2 (6 bases). The CDR3 is 12 residues long. Per germline, CDR1 SNHLY and CDR2 FYNNEI. The germline V and J ends were trimmed by 7 bases and 3 bases, with 10 bases remaining between them. CDR3 coding DNA: TGTGCCAGCAAGGAGGGGCTCTACGAGCAGTACTTC. Translated: CASKEGLYEQYF.

This clonotype came up many times. The chain joins TRBV5-1 to TRBJ2-2; 10 bases are a match to TRBD1. The CDR3 contains 15 residues. After removal of 3 bases from V and 6 bases from J, the junction contained 5 bases not matched to a gene. Per the germline V gene, CDR1 is SGHRS and CDR2 is YFSETQ. In DNA, the CDR3 is TGCGCCAGCAGCTCGACCGGGACAGGGGCCGGGGAGCTGTTTTTT. It codes for CASSSTGTGAGELFF.

This clonotype has a count of ten or more. The chain employs TRBV10-2 and TRBJ2-1; 12 nucleotides line up with TRBD2. The CDR3 is made up of 17 amino acids. The J segment lost 3 bases and the V segment lost 5 bases, leaving 8 bases of the junction unmatched. CDR1 and CDR2 (germline): WSHSY, SAAADI. The CDR3 sequence: CASSQRLAGEGYNEQFF. Here the CDR3 DNA reads TGCGCCAGCAGTCAGAGACTAGCGGGAGAGGGCTACAATGAGCAGTTCTTC.

This clonotype was recorded many times. The gene calls are TRBV5-1 and TRBJ2-7; D ambiguous. This CDR3 comprises 15 residues. Per the germline V gene, CDR1 is SGHRS and CDR2 is YFSETQ. Trimming took off 4 bases at V and 0 bases at J, with 14 bases between the two ends. CDR3 coding DNA: TGCGCCAGCAGCCTAACTTTGATGAGCTCCTACGAGCAGTACTTC. This encodes CASSLTLMSSYEQYF.

Ten or more counts support this clonotype. This chain joins TRBV20-1 and TRBJ2-1, with 9 nucleotides matching TRBD2. CDR1 and CDR2 (germline): DFQATT, SNEGSKA (reference sequence). After removal of 1 base from V and 4 bases from J, the junction contained 5 bases not matched to a gene. The CDR3 sequence is 15 residues long. CDR3 sequence reads: CSARAASGAYNEQFF. As DNA, the CDR3 is TGCAGTGCTAGAGCCGCTAGCGGGGCATACAATGAGCAGTTCTTC.

The table lists this clonotype with many counts. The chain uses TRBV7-8 and TRBJ2-1, with 7 bases that match TRBD2. The V gene's germline CDR1 is SGHVS and CDR2 FQNEAQ. The CDR3 has 18 residues. V was clipped by 1 base and J by 0 bases; unmatched bases: 9. CDR3 in amino acids: CASSLGLGGRPSYNEQFF. For the CDR3, the DNA is TGTGCCAGCAGCTTAGGTTTGGGGGGGAGACCCTCCTACAATGAGCAGTTCTTC.

The table lists this clonotype with many counts. This chain connects TRBV7-9 to TRBJ2-3; D is possibly TRBD2 (5 bases). The length of the CDR3 is 17 residues. CDR1 is SEHNR and CDR2 is FQNEAQ in the germline V gene (reference sequence). V was pared by 1 base and J by 0 bases, with 14 bases between. The CDR3 bases are TGTGCCAGCAGCTTAGTTCTTCCGGAGGCGAGCACAGATACGCAGTATTTT. This codes for CASSLVLPEASTDTQYF.

The table lists this clonotype with many counts. This sequence joins TRBV20-1 and TRBJ2-1, with D possibly being TRBD1 (5 bases). Germline CDR1 and CDR2: DFQATT and SNEGSKA (reference sequence). CDR3 length: 14 residues. Trimming shortened V by 5 bases and J by 0 bases, and 11 bases separated the two germline ends. The CDR3 region is CSAVRQSSYNEQFF. CDR3 coding DNA: TGCAGTGCTGTAAGACAGAGCTCCTACAATGAGCAGTTCTTC.

This clonotype was seen repeatedly, ten times or more. The genes are TRBV12-3 or TRBV12-4 and TRBJ2-5; D may match TRBD1 or TRBD2 (6 bases each). V lost 4 bases to trimming and J lost 3 bases, with 12 bases between them. This CDR3 contains 14 residues. Here the CDR3 DNA reads TGTGCCAGCAGTTGGGGGGCCAGCGAAGAGACCCAGTACTTC. This gives the protein CASSWGASEETQYF.

This clonotype was detected many times. V is TRBV7-8 and J is TRBJ2-4; D remains ambiguous. The CDR3 is made up of 17 amino acids. The V end was cut by 2 bases, the J end by 8 bases, with 22 bases between. Germline V gene lookup returns CDR1 SGHVS and CDR2 FQNEAQ. The CDR3 coding sequence is TGTGCCAGCAGCTTAAATGTTAGGAACCCACCTTGGGACATTCAGTACTTC. Its translation: CASSLNVRNPPWDIQYF.